This T cell receptor beta chain derives from a study of patients and donors after allogeneic stem cell transplantation. Germline CDR1 reads LGHNA; CDR2 reads YNFKEQ. V shed 0 bases and J 2 bases; nucleotides not matched to a gene: 2. The CDR3 is 15 amino acids. TCRdb redid the calling of the RT-PCR reads with MiXCR, one entry per CDR3 protein. The sample carries approximately 200,000 distinct CDR3 sequences, around two fifths recorded once. This clonotype was sampled from a human donor who was either an allogeneic HSCT recipient or a stem cell or donor lymphocyte infusion donor (not recorded which). It is not recorded whose cells these are; they may come from a transplant donor. V and J are TRBV4-2 and TRBJ2-5, with 8 nucleotides matching TRBD1. Sequencing was done on a sample of blood, either unsorted or a sorted T cell fraction (not recorded which). CDR3 sequence: CASSQEQGAQETQYF. The CDR3 region has the DNA TGTGCCAGCAGCCAAGAGCAGGGGGCTCAAGAGACCCAGTACTTC.